This TCR beta chain appears in the sequencing data of a study of regulatory T cells in long-lasting Graves disease. Time point reported: newly diagnosed GD, antithyroid drugs for less than 3 months. PBMC-extracted RNA yielded the TCR library. To make TCR beta libraries, researchers used iRepertoire HTBI primers and Arm-PCR of CDR3 regions. Each CDR3 protein is one row after TCRdb ran MiXCR on the multiplex PCR reads. The sample contains around 320,000 distinct CDR3 sequences, approximately 15% of which appear only once. The CDR3 loop spans 14 amino acids. Germline loops: CDR1 DFQATT, CDR2 SNEGSKA (reference sequence). V lost 5 bases and J 3 bases, leaving 17 bases between the germline ends. This clonotype was picked up many times. In addition, the sample was reused for a study of T cells in Graves' hyperthyroidism and ophthalmopathy.

The J gene is TRBJ2-7, the V gene TRBV20-1; D is perhaps TRBD1 (6 bases). Here the sequenced sample was peripheral blood mononuclear cells (PBMCs), taken at new diagnosis, from a patient treated with antithyroid drugs. The TCR sequence derives from a man aged 35 to 55 with Graves disease. The CDR3 reads CSAYRDPTIYEQYF. CDR3 bases: TGCAGTGCTTACAGGGACCCTACCATCTACGAGCAGTACTTC.